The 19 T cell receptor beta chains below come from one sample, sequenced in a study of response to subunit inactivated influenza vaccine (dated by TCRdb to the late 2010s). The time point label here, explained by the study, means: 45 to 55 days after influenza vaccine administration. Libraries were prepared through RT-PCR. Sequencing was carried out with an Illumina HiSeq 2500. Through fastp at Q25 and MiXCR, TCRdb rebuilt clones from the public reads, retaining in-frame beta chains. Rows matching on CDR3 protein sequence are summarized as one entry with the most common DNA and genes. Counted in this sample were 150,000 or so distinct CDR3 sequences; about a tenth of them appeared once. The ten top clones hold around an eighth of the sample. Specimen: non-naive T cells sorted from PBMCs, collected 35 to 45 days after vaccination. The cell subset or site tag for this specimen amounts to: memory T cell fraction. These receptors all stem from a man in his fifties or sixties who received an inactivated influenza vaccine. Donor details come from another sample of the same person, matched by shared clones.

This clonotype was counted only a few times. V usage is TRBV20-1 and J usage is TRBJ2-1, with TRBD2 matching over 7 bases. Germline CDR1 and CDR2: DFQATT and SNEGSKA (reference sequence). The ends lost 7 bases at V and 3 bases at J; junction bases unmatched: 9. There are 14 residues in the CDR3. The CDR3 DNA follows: TGCAGTGGACTACCGGGACTACTCTACAATGAGCAGTTCTTC. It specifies CSGLPGLLYNEQFF.

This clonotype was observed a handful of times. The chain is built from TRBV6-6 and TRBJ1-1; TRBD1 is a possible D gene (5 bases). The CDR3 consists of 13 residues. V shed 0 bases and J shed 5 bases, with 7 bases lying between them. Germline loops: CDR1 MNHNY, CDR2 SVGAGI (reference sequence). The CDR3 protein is CASSYSGGTEAFF. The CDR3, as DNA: TGTGCCAGCAGTTACTCCGGGGGAACTGAAGCTTTCTTT.

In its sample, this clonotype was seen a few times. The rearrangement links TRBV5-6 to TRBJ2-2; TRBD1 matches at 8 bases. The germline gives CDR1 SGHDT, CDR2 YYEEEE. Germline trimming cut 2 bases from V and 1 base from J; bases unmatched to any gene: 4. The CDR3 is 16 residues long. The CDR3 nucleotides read TGTGCCAGCAGCTTCCTCGGACAGGGGAACACCGGGGAGCTGTTTTTT. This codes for CASSFLGQGNTGELFF.

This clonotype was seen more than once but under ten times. The CDR3 is CASSEGRYGYTF. The CDR3 DNA follows: TGTGCCAGCAGTGAAGGCAGATATGGCTACACCTTC. The chain couples TRBV6-1 to TRBJ1-2; no clear D. V was trimmed by 1 base and J by 5 bases, leaving 5 bases between them. Germline V gene data show CDR1 as MNHNS and CDR2 as SASEGT. The CDR3 contains 12 residues.

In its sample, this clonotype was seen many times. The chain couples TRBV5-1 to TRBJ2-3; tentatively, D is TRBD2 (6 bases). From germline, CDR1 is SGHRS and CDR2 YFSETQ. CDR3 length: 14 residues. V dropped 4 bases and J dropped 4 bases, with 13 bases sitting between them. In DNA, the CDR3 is TGCGCCAGCAGCACCGGGAGAATGGCAGATACGCAGTATTTT. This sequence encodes CASSTGRMADTQYF.

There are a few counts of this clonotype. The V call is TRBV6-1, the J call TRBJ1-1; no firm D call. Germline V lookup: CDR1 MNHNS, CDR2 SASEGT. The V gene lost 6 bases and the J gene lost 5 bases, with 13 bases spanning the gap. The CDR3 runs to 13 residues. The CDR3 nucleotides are TGTGCCAGCAGCCAACACGGAGGGACTGAAGCTTTCTTT. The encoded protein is CASSQHGGTEAFF.

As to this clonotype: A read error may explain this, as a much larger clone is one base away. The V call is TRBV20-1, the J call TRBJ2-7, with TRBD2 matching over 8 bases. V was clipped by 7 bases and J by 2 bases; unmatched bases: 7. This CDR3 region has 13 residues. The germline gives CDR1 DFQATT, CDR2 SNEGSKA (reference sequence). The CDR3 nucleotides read TGCAGTGGCAGACTAGCGTACGCCTACGAGCAGTACTTC. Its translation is CSGRLAYAYEQYF.

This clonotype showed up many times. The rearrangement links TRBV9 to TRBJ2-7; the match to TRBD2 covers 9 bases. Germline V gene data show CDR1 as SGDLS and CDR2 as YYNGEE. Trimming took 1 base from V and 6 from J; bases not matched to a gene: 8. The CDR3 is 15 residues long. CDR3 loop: CASSVLSGGFGEQYF. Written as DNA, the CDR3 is TGTGCCAGCAGCGTACTCAGCGGGGGGTTTGGCGAGCAGTACTTC.

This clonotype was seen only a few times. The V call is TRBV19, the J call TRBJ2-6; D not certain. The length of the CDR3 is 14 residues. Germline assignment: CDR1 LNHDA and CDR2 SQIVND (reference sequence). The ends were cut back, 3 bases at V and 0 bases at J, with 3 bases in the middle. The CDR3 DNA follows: TGTGCCAGTAGTATCATCTCTGGGGCCAACGTCCTGACTTTC. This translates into CASSIISGANVLTF.

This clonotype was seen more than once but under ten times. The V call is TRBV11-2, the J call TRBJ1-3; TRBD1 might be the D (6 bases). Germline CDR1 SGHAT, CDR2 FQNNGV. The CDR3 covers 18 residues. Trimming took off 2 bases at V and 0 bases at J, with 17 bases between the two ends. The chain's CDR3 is CASSLTTGGGTSGNTIYF. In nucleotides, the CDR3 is TGTGCCAGCAGCTTAACCACGGGAGGGGGGACCTCTGGAAACACCATATATTTT.

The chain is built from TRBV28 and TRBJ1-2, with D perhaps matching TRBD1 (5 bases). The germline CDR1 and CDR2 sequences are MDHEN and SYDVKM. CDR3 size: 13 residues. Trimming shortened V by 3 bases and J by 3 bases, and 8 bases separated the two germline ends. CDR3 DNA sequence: TGTGCCAGCAGTTTTGAGGGGTACTATGGCTACACCTTC. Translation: CASSFEGYYGYTF.

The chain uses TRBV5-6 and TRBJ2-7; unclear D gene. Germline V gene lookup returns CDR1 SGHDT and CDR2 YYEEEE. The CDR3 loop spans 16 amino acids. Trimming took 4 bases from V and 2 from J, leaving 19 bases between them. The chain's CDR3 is CASSQEMDLIPYEQYF. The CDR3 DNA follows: TGTGCCAGCAGCCAAGAGATGGATCTCATTCCCTACGAGCAGTACTTC.

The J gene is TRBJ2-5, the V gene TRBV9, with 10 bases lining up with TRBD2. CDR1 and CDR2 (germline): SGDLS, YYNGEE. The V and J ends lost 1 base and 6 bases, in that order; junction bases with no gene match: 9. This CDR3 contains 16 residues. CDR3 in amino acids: CASSVKVAGGRQTQYF. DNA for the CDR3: TGTGCCAGCAGCGTAAAAGTAGCGGGAGGTCGGCAGACCCAGTACTTC. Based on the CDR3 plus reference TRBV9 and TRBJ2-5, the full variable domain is DSGVTQTPKHLITATGQRVTLRCSPRSGDLSVYWYQQSLDQGLQFLIQYYNGEERAKGNILERFSAQQFPDLHSELNLSSLELGDSALYFCASSVKVAGGRQTQYFGPGTRLLVL.

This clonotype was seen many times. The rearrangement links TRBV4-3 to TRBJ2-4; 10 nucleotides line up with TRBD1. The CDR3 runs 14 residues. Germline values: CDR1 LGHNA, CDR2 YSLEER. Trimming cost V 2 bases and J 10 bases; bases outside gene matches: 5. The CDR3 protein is CASSQNPGQGIQYF. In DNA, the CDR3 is TGCGCCAGCAGCCAAAACCCGGGACAGGGGATTCAGTACTTC.

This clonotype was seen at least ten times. The CDR3: CASSFSSSGNTIYF. The CDR3 nucleotides are TGTGCCAGCAGTTTTAGTTCTTCTGGAAACACCATATATTTT. J is TRBJ1-3 and V is TRBV12-3 or TRBV12-4; no firm D call. Trimming cost V 3 bases and J 1 base, with 7 bases left between them. This CDR3 has 14 residues.

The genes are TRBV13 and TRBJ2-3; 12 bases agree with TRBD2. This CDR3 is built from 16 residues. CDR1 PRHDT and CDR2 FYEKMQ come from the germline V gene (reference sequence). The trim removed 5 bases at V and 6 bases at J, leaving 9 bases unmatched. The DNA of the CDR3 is TGTGCCAGCAGCACACGACTAGCGGGAGCGGGGGATACGCAGTATTTT. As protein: CASSTRLAGAGDTQYF.

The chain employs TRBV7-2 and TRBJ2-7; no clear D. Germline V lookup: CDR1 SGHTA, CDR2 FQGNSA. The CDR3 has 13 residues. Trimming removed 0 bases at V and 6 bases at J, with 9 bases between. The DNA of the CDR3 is TGTGCCAGCAGCTTAGCTTGGGTCAGCGAGCAGTACTTC. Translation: CASSLAWVSEQYF.

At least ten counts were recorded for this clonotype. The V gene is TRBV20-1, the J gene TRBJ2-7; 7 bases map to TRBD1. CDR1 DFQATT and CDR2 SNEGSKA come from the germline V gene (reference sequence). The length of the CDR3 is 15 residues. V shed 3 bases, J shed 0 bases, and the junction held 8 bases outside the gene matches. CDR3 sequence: CSASPTQGSSYEQYF. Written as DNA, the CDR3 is TGCAGTGCTAGCCCCACACAGGGGTCCTCCTACGAGCAGTACTTC.

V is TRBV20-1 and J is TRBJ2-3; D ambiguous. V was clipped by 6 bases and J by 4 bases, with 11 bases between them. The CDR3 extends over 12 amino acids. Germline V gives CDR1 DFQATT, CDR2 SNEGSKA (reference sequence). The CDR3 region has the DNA TGCAGTGCCCGGGCCCTGGCAGATACGCAGTATTTT. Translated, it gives CSARALADTQYF.